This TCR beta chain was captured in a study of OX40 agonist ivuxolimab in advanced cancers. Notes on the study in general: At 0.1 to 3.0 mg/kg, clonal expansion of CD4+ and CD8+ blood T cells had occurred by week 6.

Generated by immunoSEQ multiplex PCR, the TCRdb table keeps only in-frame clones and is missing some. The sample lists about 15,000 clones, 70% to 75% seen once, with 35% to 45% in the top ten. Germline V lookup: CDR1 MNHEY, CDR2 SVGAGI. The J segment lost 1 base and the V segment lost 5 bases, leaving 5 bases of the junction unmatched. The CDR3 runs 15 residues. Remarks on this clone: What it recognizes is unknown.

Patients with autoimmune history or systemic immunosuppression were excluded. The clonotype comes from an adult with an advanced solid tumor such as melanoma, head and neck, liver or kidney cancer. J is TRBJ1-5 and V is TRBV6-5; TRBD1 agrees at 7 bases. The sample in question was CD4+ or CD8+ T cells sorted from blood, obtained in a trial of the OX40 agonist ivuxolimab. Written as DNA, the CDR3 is TGTGCCAGCAGTCGGACAGGATTAAGCAATCAGCCCCAGCATTTT. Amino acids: CASSRTGLSNQPQHF.